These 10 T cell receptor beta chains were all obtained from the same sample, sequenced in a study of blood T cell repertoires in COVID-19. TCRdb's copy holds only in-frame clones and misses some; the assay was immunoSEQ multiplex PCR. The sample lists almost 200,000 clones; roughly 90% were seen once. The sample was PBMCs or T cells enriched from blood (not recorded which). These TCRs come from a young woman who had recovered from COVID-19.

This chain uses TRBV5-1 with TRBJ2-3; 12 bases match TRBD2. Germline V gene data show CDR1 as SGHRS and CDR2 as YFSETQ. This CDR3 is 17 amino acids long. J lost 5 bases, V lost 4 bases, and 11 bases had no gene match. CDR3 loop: CASSPLATSGGGDTQYF. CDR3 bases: TGCGCCAGCAGCCCCCTGGCGACTAGCGGGGGAGGAGATACGCAGTATTTT.

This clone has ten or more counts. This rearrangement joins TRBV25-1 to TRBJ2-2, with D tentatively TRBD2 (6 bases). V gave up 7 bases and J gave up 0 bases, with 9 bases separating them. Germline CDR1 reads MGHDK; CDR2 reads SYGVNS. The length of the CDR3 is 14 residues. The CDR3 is CASTGDANTGELFF. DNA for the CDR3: TGTGCCAGCACGGGGGACGCGAACACCGGGGAGCTGTTTTTT.

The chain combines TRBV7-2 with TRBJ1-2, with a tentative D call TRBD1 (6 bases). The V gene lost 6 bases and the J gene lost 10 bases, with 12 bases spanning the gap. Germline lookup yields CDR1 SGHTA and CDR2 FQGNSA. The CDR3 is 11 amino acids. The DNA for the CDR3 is TGTGCCAGCAGGTCACAGGGTTACTACACCTTC. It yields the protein CASRSQGYYTF.

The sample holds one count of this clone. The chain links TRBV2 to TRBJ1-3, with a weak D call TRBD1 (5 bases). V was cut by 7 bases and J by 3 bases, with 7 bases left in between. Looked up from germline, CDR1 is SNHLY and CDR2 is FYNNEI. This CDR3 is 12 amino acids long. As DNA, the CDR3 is TGTGCCAGCAAGGGACTTGGAAACACCATATATTTT. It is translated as CASKGLGNTIYF.

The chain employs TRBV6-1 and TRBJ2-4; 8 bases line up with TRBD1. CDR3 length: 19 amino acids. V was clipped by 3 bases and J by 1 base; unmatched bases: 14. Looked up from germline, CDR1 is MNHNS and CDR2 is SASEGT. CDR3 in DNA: TGTGCCAGCAGTGACATCGGGACAGGAGGGGTTTGGGCCAAAAACATTCAGTACTTC. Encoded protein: CASSDIGTGGVWAKNIQYF.

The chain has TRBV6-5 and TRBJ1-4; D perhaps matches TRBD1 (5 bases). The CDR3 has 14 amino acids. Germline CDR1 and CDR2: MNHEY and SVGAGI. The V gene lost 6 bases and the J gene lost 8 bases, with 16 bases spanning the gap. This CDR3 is CASRQDPFGEKLFF. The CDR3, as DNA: TGTGCCAGCAGACAGGACCCTTTTGGGGAAAAACTGTTTTTT.

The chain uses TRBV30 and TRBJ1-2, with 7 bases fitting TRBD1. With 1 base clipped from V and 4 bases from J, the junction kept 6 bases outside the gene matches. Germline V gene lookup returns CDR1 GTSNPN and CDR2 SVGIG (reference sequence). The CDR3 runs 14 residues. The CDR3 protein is CAWSELTGAYGYTF. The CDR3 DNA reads TGTGCCTGGAGTGAACTTACAGGGGCCTATGGCTACACCTTC.

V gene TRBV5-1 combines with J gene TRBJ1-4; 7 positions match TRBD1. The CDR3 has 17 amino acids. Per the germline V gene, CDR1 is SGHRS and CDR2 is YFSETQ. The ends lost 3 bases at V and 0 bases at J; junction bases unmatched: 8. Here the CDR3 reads CASSWRSGQATNEKLFF. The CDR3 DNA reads TGCGCCAGCAGCTGGAGAAGCGGACAGGCAACTAATGAAAAACTGTTTTTT.

The CDR3 DNA follows: TGTGCCAGTAGTATCTACCGGGGCTACACCTTC. It specifies CASSIYRGYTF. The chain is built from TRBV19 and TRBJ1-2, with D hard to call. The CDR3 consists of 11 residues. V shed 3 bases and J shed 8 bases, with 7 bases lying between them. Germline CDR1 reads LNHDA; CDR2 reads SQIVND (reference sequence).

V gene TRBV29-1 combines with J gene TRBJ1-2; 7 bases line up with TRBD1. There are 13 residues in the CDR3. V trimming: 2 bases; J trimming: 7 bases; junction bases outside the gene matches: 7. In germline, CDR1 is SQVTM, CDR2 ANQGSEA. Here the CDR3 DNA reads TGCAGCGTTGAAAGCGACAGGGTAGGTGGCTACACCTTC. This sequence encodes CSVESDRVGGYTF.